These T cell receptor beta chains were read from a single sample in a study of response to subunit inactivated influenza vaccine. In TCRdb, the RT-PCR reads were re-called with MiXCR into one record per CDR3 protein. The data contain 500,000 to 750,000 distinct CDR3 sequences, about 15% of them seen just once; the ten biggest clones take up 11%. The specimen comprised PBMCs from blood, sampled about 11 days after vaccination. The receptor set was obtained from a man aged 50 to 59 who received an inactivated influenza vaccine. Both conserved end residues are part of each CDR3. D genes are given only for firm matches. Not every row has a clone size; where given, it reads once, few, many or a size class.

clone_size: few; j_call: TRBJ2-7; v_call: TRBV20-1; d_call: NA; cdr3_aa: CSAPSRRRGEQYF; cdr3_nt: TGCAGTGCCCCCAGCCGGAGAAGAGGCGAGCAGTACTTC
clone_size: few; j_call: TRBJ2-7; v_call: TRBV6-2/TRBV6-3; d_call: NA; cdr3_aa: CASSTVGMRGYEQYF; cdr3_nt: TGTGCCAGCAGTACTGTGGGGATGAGAGGCTACGAGCAGTACTTC
clone_size: NA; j_call: TRBJ2-5; v_call: TRBV7-2; d_call: NA; cdr3_aa: CASSLSPRETQYF; cdr3_nt: TGTGCCAGCAGCTTAAGTCCGCGGGAGACCCAGTACTTC
clone_size: few; j_call: TRBJ1-5; v_call: TRBV20-1; d_call: TRBD1; cdr3_aa: CSVNSGTGGSRNQPQHF; cdr3_nt: TGCAGTGTCAATTCCGGGACAGGGGGCTCCCGCAATCAGCCCCAGCATTTT
clone_size: NA; j_call: TRBJ2-1; v_call: TRBV3-1; d_call: TRBD2; cdr3_aa: CASSSPGTSFYNEQFF; cdr3_nt: TGTGCCAGCAGCTCCCCCGGGACTAGCTTCTACAATGAGCAGTTCTTC
clone_size: NA; j_call: TRBJ2-5; v_call: TRBV12-3/TRBV12-4; d_call: TRBD2; cdr3_aa: CASSPRGSGKETQYF; cdr3_nt: TGTGCCAGCAGTCCCCGAGGGAGCGGGAAAGAGACCCAGTACTTC
clone_size: NA; j_call: TRBJ2-1; v_call: TRBV4-1; d_call: TRBD1; cdr3_aa: CASSQGHAGGSYNEQFF; cdr3_nt: TGCGCCAGCAGCCAAGGGCACGCAGGGGGCTCCTACAATGAGCAGTTCTTC
clone_size: NA; j_call: TRBJ1-1; v_call: TRBV20-1; d_call: TRBD1; cdr3_aa: CSALGQGGLLAFF; cdr3_nt: TGCAGTGCTCTCGGACAGGGCGGTCTTTTAGCTTTCTTT
clone_size: NA; j_call: TRBJ2-7; v_call: TRBV25-1; d_call: NA; cdr3_aa: CASSRGSTYEQYF; cdr3_nt: TGTGCCAGCAGCCGGGGCTCGACCTACGAGCAGTACTTC
clone_size: NA; j_call: TRBJ2-1; v_call: TRBV20-1; d_call: NA; cdr3_aa: CSAREGGREQFF; cdr3_nt: TGCAGTGCTAGAGAGGGAGGTCGTGAGCAGTTCTTC
clone_size: few; j_call: TRBJ2-7; v_call: TRBV27; d_call: NA; cdr3_aa: CASGQIGTRGPYEQYF; cdr3_nt: TGTGCCAGCGGACAGATCGGGACGCGGGGCCCCTACGAGCAGTACTTC
clone_size: many; j_call: TRBJ2-1; v_call: TRBV7-9; d_call: NA; cdr3_aa: CASSRVVMSSYNEQFF; cdr3_nt: TGTGCCAGCAGCCGAGTAGTGATGAGCTCCTACAATGAGCAGTTCTTC
clone_size: many; j_call: TRBJ2-3; v_call: TRBV2; d_call: NA; cdr3_aa: CASSPPTGTRTDTQYF; cdr3_nt: TGTGCCAGCAGTCCACCCACCGGGACGCGCACAGATACGCAGTATTTT
clone_size: NA; j_call: TRBJ1-3; v_call: TRBV7-9; d_call: NA; cdr3_aa: CASSLTITGNTIYF; cdr3_nt: TGTGCCAGCAGCTTAACGATCACTGGAAACACCATATATTTT
clone_size: few; j_call: TRBJ2-3; v_call: TRBV6-1; d_call: TRBD2; cdr3_aa: CASTLWASGTSTDTQYF; cdr3_nt: TGTGCCAGCACCCTTTGGGCTAGCGGGACTAGCACAGATACGCAGTATTTT
clone_size: few; j_call: TRBJ2-7; v_call: TRBV7-2; d_call: TRBD2; cdr3_aa: CASTPLAGLLYEQYF; cdr3_nt: TGTGCCAGCACACCCCTAGCGGGATTGCTTTACGAGCAGTACTTC
clone_size: NA; j_call: TRBJ2-1; v_call: TRBV6-1; d_call: NA; cdr3_aa: CASKLDRSYNEQFF; cdr3_nt: TGTGCCAGCAAACTAGACCGATCCTACAATGAGCAGTTCTTC
clone_size: few; j_call: TRBJ2-3; v_call: TRBV7-8; d_call: TRBD2; cdr3_aa: CASSTLAGGTDTQYF; cdr3_nt: TGTGCCAGCAGCACTTTAGCGGGGGGCACAGATACGCAGTATTTT
clone_size: few; j_call: TRBJ2-1; v_call: TRBV5-1; d_call: TRBD2; cdr3_aa: CASSRASGYNEQFF; cdr3_nt: TGCGCCAGCAGCCGGGCTAGCGGATACAATGAGCAGTTCTTC
clone_size: many; j_call: TRBJ2-7; v_call: TRBV13; d_call: TRBD2; cdr3_aa: CASSLLFLAGAYEQYF; cdr3_nt: TGTGCCAGCAGCTTACTCTTCCTAGCGGGAGCCTACGAGCAGTACTTC
clone_size: NA; j_call: TRBJ2-2; v_call: TRBV10-3; d_call: NA; cdr3_aa: CAISETQKNTGELFF; cdr3_nt: TGTGCCATCAGTGAGACCCAGAAGAACACCGGGGAGCTGTTTTTT
clone_size: few; j_call: TRBJ2-4; v_call: TRBV12-3/TRBV12-4; d_call: TRBD1; cdr3_aa: CASSLSLGTGNIQYF; cdr3_nt: TGTGCCAGCAGTCTATCCCTTGGGACAGGGAACATTCAGTACTTC
clone_size: NA; j_call: TRBJ2-3; v_call: TRBV3-1; d_call: NA; cdr3_aa: CASAAGSVTDTQYF; cdr3_nt: TGTGCCAGCGCGGCGGGTAGCGTCACAGATACGCAGTATTTT
clone_size: many; j_call: TRBJ2-1; v_call: TRBV20-1; d_call: NA; cdr3_aa: CSAWDKSSYNEQFF; cdr3_nt: TGCAGTGCGTGGGACAAGAGCTCCTACAATGAGCAGTTCTTC
clone_size: few; j_call: TRBJ2-7; v_call: TRBV6-2/TRBV6-3; d_call: NA; cdr3_aa: CASSYSFRQPTYEQYF; cdr3_nt: TGTGCCAGCAGTTACTCTTTCCGACAGCCGACCTACGAGCAGTACTTC
clone_size: few; j_call: TRBJ1-6; v_call: TRBV5-6; d_call: NA; cdr3_aa: CASSLAGMSSYNSPLHF; cdr3_nt: TGTGCCAGCAGCTTGGCGGGGATGAGCTCCTATAATTCACCCCTCCACTTT
clone_size: few; j_call: TRBJ2-3; v_call: TRBV20-1; d_call: TRBD2; cdr3_aa: CRGYSGSTDTQYF; cdr3_nt: TGCAGGGGGTATAGCGGGAGCACAGATACGCAGTATTTT
clone_size: NA; j_call: TRBJ2-3; v_call: TRBV4-3; d_call: TRBD2; cdr3_aa: CASSQSGRTDTQYF; cdr3_nt: TGCGCCAGCAGCCAAAGCGGGAGGACAGATACGCAGTATTTT
clone_size: few; j_call: TRBJ1-1; v_call: TRBV20-1; d_call: NA; cdr3_aa: CSASEVPNTEAFF; cdr3_nt: TGCAGTGCTAGTGAGGTACCGAACACTGAAGCTTTCTTT